This TCR beta chain stems from a study of OX40 agonist ivuxolimab in advanced cancers. The V gene's germline CDR1 is SGHTA and CDR2 FQGNSA. V lost 1 base to trimming and J lost 9 bases, with 10 bases between them. The CDR3 loop spans 13 amino acids. Data came from immunoSEQ multiplex PCR; TCRdb stores just in-frame clones and leaves some out. The table lists 150,000 to 190,000 clones, roughly 92% of them singletons. This specimen consisted of CD4+ or CD8+ T cells sorted from blood, obtained in a trial of the OX40 agonist ivuxolimab. The clonotype originates from an adult with an advanced solid tumor such as melanoma, head and neck, liver or kidney cancer. The chain joins TRBV7-2 to TRBJ2-1; D is unclear. This CDR3 reads CASSLVGLGEQFF. In DNA, the CDR3 is TGTGCCAGCAGCTTAGTTGGCCTTGGTGAGCAGTTCTTC.